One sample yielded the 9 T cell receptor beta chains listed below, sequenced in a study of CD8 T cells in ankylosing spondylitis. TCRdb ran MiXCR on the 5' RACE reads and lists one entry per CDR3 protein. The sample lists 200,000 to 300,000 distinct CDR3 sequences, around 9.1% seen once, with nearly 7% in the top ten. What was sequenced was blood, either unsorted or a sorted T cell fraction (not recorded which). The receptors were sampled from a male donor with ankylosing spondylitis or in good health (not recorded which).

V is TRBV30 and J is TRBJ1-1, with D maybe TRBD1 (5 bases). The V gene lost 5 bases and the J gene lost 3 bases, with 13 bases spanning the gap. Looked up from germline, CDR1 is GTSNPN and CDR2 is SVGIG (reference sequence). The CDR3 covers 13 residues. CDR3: CAWQSGKHTEAFF. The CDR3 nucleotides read TGTGCCTGGCAGTCAGGGAAACACACTGAAGCTTTCTTT.

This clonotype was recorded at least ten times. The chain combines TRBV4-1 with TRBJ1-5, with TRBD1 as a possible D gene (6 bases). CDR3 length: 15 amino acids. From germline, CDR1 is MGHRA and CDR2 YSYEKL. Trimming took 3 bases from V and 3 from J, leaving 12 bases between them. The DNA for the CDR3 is TGCGCCAGCAGCCAGGCTGACAGGACCAATCAGCCCCAGCATTTT. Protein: CASSQADRTNQPQHF.

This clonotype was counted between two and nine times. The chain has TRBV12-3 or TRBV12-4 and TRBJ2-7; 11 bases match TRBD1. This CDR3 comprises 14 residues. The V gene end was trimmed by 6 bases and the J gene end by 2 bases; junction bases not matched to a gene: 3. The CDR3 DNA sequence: TGTGCCAGCAGATGGGACAGGGGGACCTACGAGCAGTACTTC. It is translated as CASRWDRGTYEQYF.

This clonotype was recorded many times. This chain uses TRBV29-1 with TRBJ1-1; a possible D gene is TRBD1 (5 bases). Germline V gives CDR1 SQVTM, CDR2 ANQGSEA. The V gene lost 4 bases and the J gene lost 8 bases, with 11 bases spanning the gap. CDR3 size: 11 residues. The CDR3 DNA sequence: TGCAGCGTTGGGGAGGGGCCAGAAGCTTTCTTT. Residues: CSVGEGPEAFF.

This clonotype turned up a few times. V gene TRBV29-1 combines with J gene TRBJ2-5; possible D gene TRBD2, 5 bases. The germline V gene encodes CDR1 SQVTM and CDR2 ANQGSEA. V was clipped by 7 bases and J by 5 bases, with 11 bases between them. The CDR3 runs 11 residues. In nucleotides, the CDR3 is TGCAGCGAGGGAGTAGGGGAGACCCAGTACTTC. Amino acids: CSEGVGETQYF.

In DNA, the CDR3 is TGTGCCAGCAGTCCAGCGGGGGTCCCCACAGATACGCAGTATTTT. This gives the protein CASSPAGVPTDTQYF. The rearrangement links TRBV7-2 to TRBJ2-3, with 8 bases lining up with TRBD2. V shed 6 bases, J shed 2 bases, and the junction held 7 bases outside the gene matches. The CDR3 has 15 amino acids. Germline CDR1 is SGHTA and CDR2 is FQGNSA.

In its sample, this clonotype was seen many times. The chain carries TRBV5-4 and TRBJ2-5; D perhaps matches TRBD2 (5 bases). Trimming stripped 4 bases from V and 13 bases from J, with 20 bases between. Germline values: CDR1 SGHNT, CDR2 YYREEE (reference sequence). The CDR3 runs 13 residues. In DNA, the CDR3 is TGTGCCAGCAGCCCGGACGACTACAACCCCATGTACTTC. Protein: CASSPDDYNPMYF.

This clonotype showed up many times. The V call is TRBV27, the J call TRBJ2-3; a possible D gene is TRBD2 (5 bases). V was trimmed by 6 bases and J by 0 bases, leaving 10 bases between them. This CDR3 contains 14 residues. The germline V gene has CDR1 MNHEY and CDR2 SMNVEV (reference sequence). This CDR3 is CASSIGSSTDTQYF. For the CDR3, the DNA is TGTGCCAGCAGCATAGGGAGTAGCACAGATACGCAGTATTTT.

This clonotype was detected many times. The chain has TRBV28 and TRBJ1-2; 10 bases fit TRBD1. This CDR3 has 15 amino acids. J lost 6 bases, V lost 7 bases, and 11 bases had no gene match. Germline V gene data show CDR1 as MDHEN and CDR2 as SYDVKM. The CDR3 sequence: CASNRPGTGENGYTF. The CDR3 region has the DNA TGTGCCAGCAACCGACCGGGGACAGGGGAGAATGGCTACACCTTC.